The clone carrying this T cell receptor (beta chain) is a singleton in its sample. The antigen is not known. The data derive from a study of identical twins. Template switching, a step in the protocol, added a universal primer site, and cDNA carried unique molecular identifiers. Using its own MiXCR run on the 5' RACE reads, TCRdb lists one record per CDR3 protein. The sample holds 400,000 to 550,000 distinct CDR3 sequences, roughly 21% seen once. Study-wide results and limits: There was more out-of-frame TCR alpha sharing in monozygotic twins than models estimated. Potential partial confounding of zero-insertion analyses by invariant MAIT and iNKT cells was noted.

Germline assignment: CDR1 MNHEY and CDR2 SVGAGI. The CDR3 length is 16 residues. The V and J ends lost 0 bases and 8 bases respectively, with 14 bases between them. The same data also contributed to another study, on T cells expressing NK-cell markers. That report notes: Of the CD8+ T cells in 5 to 7 donors, 1.0-7.0% belonged to dominant NKG2C+ clonotypes.

This clonotype was sampled from a woman between 18 and 29 years old in good health. The chain carries TRBV6-5 and TRBJ1-6; tentative D call: TRBD1 (5 bases). What was sequenced was CD4+ T cells sorted from blood. The CDR3 region has the DNA TGTGCCAGCAGTTACTCGAGGGAGGGGCGGGATTCACCCCTCCACTTT. Translation: CASSYSREGRDSPLHF.